The TCR beta chain under discussion was sequenced for a study of T cells after yellow fever vaccination. Study overall: Preparation used SMART-Seq v4 Ultra Low Input for the low-cell-number fractions.

The CDR3 runs 17 residues. J gave up 1 base and V 0 bases, and 4 bases lay outside the gene matches. CDR1 LGHNA and CDR2 YNFKEQ come from the germline V gene. This clonotype was picked up many times. TCRdb reprocessed the 5' RACE reads via MiXCR and lists one record per CDR3 protein. In the table there are approximately 330,000 distinct CDR3 sequences, approximately 12% of which are singletons. This TCR came from a man aged 18-30 years who received the YFV17D yellow fever vaccine. The chain carries TRBV4-2 and TRBJ2-2, with 8 bases matching TRBD2. The specimen comprised CD4+ T cells sorted from PBMCs, sampled 15 days after the yellow fever booster vaccination. CDR3: CASSQEPSGGNTGELFF. The CDR3 nucleotides are TGTGCCAGCAGCCAAGAGCCCAGCGGGGGGAACACCGGGGAGCTGTTTTTT.